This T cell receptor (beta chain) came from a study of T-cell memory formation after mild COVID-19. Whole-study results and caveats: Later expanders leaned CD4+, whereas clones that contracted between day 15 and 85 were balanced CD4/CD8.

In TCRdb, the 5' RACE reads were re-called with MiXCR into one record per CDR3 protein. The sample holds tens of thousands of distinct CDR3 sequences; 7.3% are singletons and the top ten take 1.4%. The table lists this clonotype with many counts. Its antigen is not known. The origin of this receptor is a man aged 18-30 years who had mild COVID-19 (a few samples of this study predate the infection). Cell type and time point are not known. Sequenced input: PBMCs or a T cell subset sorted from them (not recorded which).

The CDR3 DNA sequence: TGCAGTGCTAGTGCACAGAACACAGATACGCAGTATTTT. Translating gives CSASAQNTDTQYF. The chain joins TRBV20-1 to TRBJ2-3, with unresolved D. The CDR3 is 13 amino acids. V shed 3 bases and J shed 2 bases, with 9 bases lying between them. Germline CDR1 reads DFQATT; CDR2 reads SNEGSKA (reference sequence).